This entry lists 21 T cell receptor beta chains sequenced from one sample in a study of Graves' ophthalmopathy and Graves' hyperthyroidism. From RNA, the CDR3 regions of TCR beta chains were amplified and sequenced. A first-round RT-PCR used HTBI primers, followed by a second-round multiplex PCR. One entry per CDR3 protein, called by TCRdb with MiXCR from the multiplex PCR reads. In the table there are about 1.2 million distinct CDR3 sequences, about 36% of which are singletons. Sequencing was performed on peripheral blood or thyroid tissue (not recorded which). These receptors were collected from an adult man with Graves' hyperthyroidism.

This clonotype was picked up many times. The rearrangement joins TRBV10-3 to TRBJ2-7; 7 bases map to TRBD1. This CDR3 is built from 13 residues. Trimming at V came to 8 bases and at J to 0 bases, leaving 4 bases not matched to a gene. CDR1 ENHRY and CDR2 SYGVKD come from the germline V gene. For the CDR3, the DNA is TGTGCCATCCAGACAGGGAGCTCCTACGAGCAGTACTTC. This sequence encodes CAIQTGSSYEQYF.

The gene calls are TRBV7-8 and TRBJ1-4; weak D call: TRBD1 (5 bases). The V end lost 5 bases, the J end lost 5 bases, and 9 bases lay between the germline ends. The CDR3 has 13 residues. Germline assignment: CDR1 SGHVS and CDR2 FQNEAQ. In nucleotides, the CDR3 is TGTGCCAGCAGCCGGTGGGACAATGAAAAACTGTTTTTT. Amino acids: CASSRWDNEKLFF.

The V gene is TRBV19, the J gene TRBJ2-2; the D gene is possibly TRBD2 (9 bases). Germline CDR1 reads LNHDA; CDR2 reads SQIVND (reference sequence). The CDR3 is made up of 17 amino acids. Trimming shortened V by 3 bases and J by 6 bases, and 20 bases separated the two germline ends. DNA of the CDR3: TGTGCCAGTAGTATCCCAGGGGGCGGGAGGGCCGCCGGGGAGCTGTTTTTT. It translates to CASSIPGGGRAAGELFF.

In its sample, this clonotype was seen many times. The chain employs TRBV4-2 and TRBJ2-7, with D hard to call. The CDR3 loop spans 12 amino acids. V lost 5 bases and J 7 bases, leaving 12 bases between the germline ends. Per germline, CDR1 LGHNA and CDR2 YNFKEQ. CDR3 sequence reads: CASSTSHAEQYF. DNA for the CDR3: TGTGCCAGCAGCACATCGCACGCAGAGCAGTACTTC.

V and J are TRBV6-2 or TRBV6-3 and TRBJ2-5; TRBD2 matches 8 bases. J was trimmed by 9 bases and V by 5 bases; bases with no gene match: 14. The CDR3 runs to 15 residues. From germline, CDR1 is MNHEY and CDR2 SVGEGT. The CDR3: CASSPIGPGTRAQYF. The CDR3 bases are TGTGCCAGCAGTCCAATCGGACCGGGGACTAGGGCCCAGTACTTC.

The V call is TRBV6-2 or TRBV6-3, the J call TRBJ2-5, with 8 bases that match TRBD2. Germline V gene sequence: CDR1 MNHEY, CDR2 SVGEGT. J gave up 5 bases and V 6 bases, and 23 bases lay outside the gene matches. The CDR3 is made up of 19 amino acids. DNA for the CDR3: TGTGCCAGCAGACCAGGATCGGCCAGTTGGCAGCGGGGGACGGAGACCCAGTACTTC. It yields the protein CASRPGSASWQRGTETQYF.

With regard to this clonotype: A junction end diverges from the germline sequence, so it may reflect a read error. The J gene is TRBJ1-5, the V gene TRBV7-2; TRBD1 matches at 9 bases. This CDR3 comprises 16 residues. Germline V lookup: CDR1 SGHTA, CDR2 FQGNSA. CDR3 nucleotide sequence: TGTCCCAGCAGCTTGAGGAGGACAGGGGTCAATCAGCCCCAGCATTTT. It translates to CPSSLRRTGVNQPQHF. Variable domain in full (rest from reference TRBV7-2 and TRBJ1-5): GAGVSQSPSNKVTEKGKDVELRCDPISGHTALYWYRQSLGQGLEFLIYFQGNSAPDKSGLPSDRFSAERTGGSVSTLTIQRTQQEDSAVYLCPSSLRRTGVNQPQHFGDGTRLSIL.

V and J are TRBV13 and TRBJ2-2; no clear D gene. Trimming shortened V by 8 bases and J by 6 bases, and 28 bases separated the two germline ends. The CDR3 runs 18 residues. The V gene's germline CDR1 is PRHDT and CDR2 FYEKMQ (reference sequence). For the CDR3, the DNA is TGTGCCAGCGCCCCGGAATTTGGGGATCCTTCTCAATCCGGGGAGCTGTTTTTT. Its protein product is CASAPEFGDPSQSGELFF.

V and J are TRBV10-3 and TRBJ2-7; 10 positions match TRBD1. CDR1 and CDR2 from the germline V gene are ENHRY and SYGVKD. This CDR3 region has 13 residues. V was pared by 6 bases and J by 5 bases, with 4 bases of the junction left unmatched. The CDR3 sequence: CAIRGQGVHEQYF. The CDR3 DNA sequence: TGTGCCATCAGAGGACAGGGGGTCCACGAGCAGTACTTC.

The rearrangement uses TRBV10-2 and TRBJ2-7, with 9 bases matching TRBD1. V gave up 4 bases and J gave up 2 bases; unmatched junction bases: 9. Germline assignment: CDR1 WSHSY and CDR2 SAAADI. CDR3 length: 16 amino acids. CDR3 coding DNA: TGCGCCAGCAGTGCCAAAGGACAGGGGTCCACCTACGAGCAGTACTTC. It is translated as CASSAKGQGSTYEQYF.

Ten or more counts support this clonotype. The rearrangement uses TRBV4-1 and TRBJ1-6; D is ambiguous. CDR1 is MGHRA and CDR2 is YSYEKL in the germline V gene. The CDR3 contains 15 residues. The V end was cut by 0 bases, the J end by 10 bases, with 13 bases between. Written as DNA, the CDR3 is TGCGCCAGCAGCCAAGACGTGGAAGGGAGGTCACCCCTCCACTTT. It specifies CASSQDVEGRSPLHF.

The chain is built from TRBV29-1 and TRBJ2-5; TRBD2 agrees at 11 bases. The CDR3 extends over 13 amino acids. V gave up 8 bases and J gave up 5 bases; unmatched junction bases: 7. Germline CDR1 reads SQVTM; CDR2 reads ANQGSEA. As DNA, the CDR3 is TGCAGCTTGCGACTAGCGGGGTTGGAGACCCAGTACTTC. This encodes CSLRLAGLETQYF.

The genes are TRBV29-1 and TRBJ1-2; D is perhaps TRBD1 (5 bases). Germline lookup yields CDR1 SQVTM and CDR2 ANQGSEA. The CDR3 contains 11 residues. The DNA of the CDR3 is TGCAGGGCCGGGGGGAACTATGGCTACACCTTC. Translated, it gives CRAGGNYGYTF.

This clonotype was detected a few times. The V gene is TRBV7-3, the J gene TRBJ1-1; a possible D gene is TRBD1 (5 bases). The CDR3 has 14 amino acids. Per the germline V gene, CDR1 is SGHTA and CDR2 is FQGTGA. V shed 3 bases and J shed 8 bases, with 16 bases lying between them. The DNA of the CDR3 is TGTGCCAGCAGCTTGATTGGACACCCAACAGAAGCTTTCTTT. Translated: CASSLIGHPTEAFF. Variable domain in full (rest from reference TRBV7-3 and TRBJ1-1): GAGVSQTPSNKVTEKGKYVELRCDPISGHTALYWYRQSLGQGPEFLIYFQGTGAADDSGLPNDRFFAVRPEGSVSTLKIQRTERGDSAVYLCASSLIGHPTEAFFGQGTRLTVV.

This clonotype showed up many times. This chain connects TRBV6-5 to TRBJ1-1; a weak D match, TRBD1 (5 bases). The CDR3 length is 14 residues. Germline values: CDR1 MNHEY, CDR2 SVGAGI. Trimming took 4 bases from V and 7 from J, leaving 16 bases between them. The CDR3 sequence: CASSWINRRNEAFF. DNA of the CDR3: TGTGCCAGCAGTTGGATCAACAGGCGCAATGAAGCTTTCTTT.

This clonotype was picked up a small number of times. The rearrangement links TRBV28 to TRBJ1-1; D is undetermined. The V end was cut by 1 base, the J end by 10 bases, with 10 bases between. This CDR3 is 12 amino acids long. CDR1 and CDR2 (germline): MDHEN, SYDVKM. CDR3 bases: TGTGCCAGCAGTTTATTATCCTTGGTAGCTTTCTTT. Its translation is CASSLLSLVAFF.

V usage is TRBV11-2 and J usage is TRBJ1-2; 7 bases agree with TRBD1. Germline V gene sequence: CDR1 SGHAT, CDR2 FQNNGV. Germline trimming cut 5 bases from V and 8 bases from J; bases unmatched to any gene: 11. The length of the CDR3 is 14 residues. The CDR3 protein is CASSALQGSAGYTF. CDR3 coding DNA: TGTGCCAGCAGCGCCCTACAGGGGTCAGCGGGCTACACCTTC.

The genes are TRBV5-1 and TRBJ2-2, with 7 bases fitting TRBD1. V was pared by 1 base and J by 3 bases, with 6 bases of the junction left unmatched. Germline loops: CDR1 SGHRS, CDR2 YFSETQ. The CDR3 totals 16 residues. CDR3 bases: TGCGCCAGCAGCTTGCAACAGGGGCGAGACACCGGGGAGCTGTTTTTT. Its translation is CASSLQQGRDTGELFF.

This chain links TRBV7-8 with TRBJ2-5; 8 nucleotides line up with TRBD1. The CDR3 covers 15 residues. Germline trimming cut 4 bases from V and 4 bases from J; bases unmatched to any gene: 8. CDR1 and CDR2 (germline): SGHVS, FQNEAQ. Written as DNA, the CDR3 is TGTGCCAGCAGCTACGACAGGGGCGAAGGAGAGACCCAGTACTTC. Translating gives CASSYDRGEGETQYF.

This clonotype occurred many times. The chain combines TRBV19 with TRBJ2-7, with D possibly TRBD1 on 6 matching bases. CDR1 and CDR2 (germline): LNHDA, SQIVND (reference sequence). V lost 3 bases, J lost 2 bases, and 14 bases lay in between. This CDR3 has 15 residues. The DNA for the CDR3 is TGTGCCAGTAGTATTCGGCAGGGGTCGACCTACGAGCAGTACTTC. It codes for CASSIRQGSTYEQYF.

This chain uses TRBV14 with TRBJ1-6, with D perhaps TRBD1 (5 bases). CDR3 length equals 12 residues. Germline CDR1 and CDR2: SGHDN and FVKESK. V lost 3 bases and J lost 15, with 12 bases in between. The CDR3, as DNA: TGTGCCAGCAGCCAGGAGGGCAGGGTCCTCCACTTT. Translating it yields CASSQEGRVLHF.